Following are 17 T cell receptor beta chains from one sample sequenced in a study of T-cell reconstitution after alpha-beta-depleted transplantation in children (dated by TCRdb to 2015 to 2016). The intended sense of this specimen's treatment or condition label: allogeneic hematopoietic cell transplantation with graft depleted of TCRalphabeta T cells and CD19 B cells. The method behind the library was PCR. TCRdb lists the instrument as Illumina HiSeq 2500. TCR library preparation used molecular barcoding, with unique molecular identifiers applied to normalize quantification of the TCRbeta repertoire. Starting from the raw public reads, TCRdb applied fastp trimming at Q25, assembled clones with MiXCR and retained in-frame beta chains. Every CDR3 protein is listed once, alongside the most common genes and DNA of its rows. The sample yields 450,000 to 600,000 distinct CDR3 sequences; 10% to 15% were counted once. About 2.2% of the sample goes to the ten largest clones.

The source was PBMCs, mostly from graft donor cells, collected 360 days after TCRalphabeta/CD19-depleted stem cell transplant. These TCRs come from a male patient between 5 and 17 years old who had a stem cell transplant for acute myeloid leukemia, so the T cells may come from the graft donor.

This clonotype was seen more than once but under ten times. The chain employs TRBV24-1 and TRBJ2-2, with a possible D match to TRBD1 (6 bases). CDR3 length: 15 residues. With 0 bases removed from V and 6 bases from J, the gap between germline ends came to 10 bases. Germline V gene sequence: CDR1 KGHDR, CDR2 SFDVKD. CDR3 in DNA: TGTGCCACCAGTGATTTGACAGGGCGCGCCGGGGAGCTGTTTTTT. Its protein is CATSDLTGRAGELFF.

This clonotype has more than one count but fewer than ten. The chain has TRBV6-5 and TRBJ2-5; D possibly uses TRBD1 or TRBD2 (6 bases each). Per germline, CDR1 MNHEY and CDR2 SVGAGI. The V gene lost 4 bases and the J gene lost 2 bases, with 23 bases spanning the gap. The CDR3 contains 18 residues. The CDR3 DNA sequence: TGTGCCAGCAGTTCGGGCACTCGGGGGCCCGAAATTCAAGAGACCCAGTACTTC. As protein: CASSSGTRGPEIQETQYF.

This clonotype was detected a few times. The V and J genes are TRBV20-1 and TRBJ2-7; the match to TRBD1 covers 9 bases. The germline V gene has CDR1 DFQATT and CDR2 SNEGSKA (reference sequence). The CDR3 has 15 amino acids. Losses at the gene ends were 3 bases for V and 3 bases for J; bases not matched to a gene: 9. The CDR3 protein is CSASRRQGVNYEQYF. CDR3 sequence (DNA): TGCAGTGCTAGCCGCAGACAGGGGGTAAACTACGAGCAGTACTTC.

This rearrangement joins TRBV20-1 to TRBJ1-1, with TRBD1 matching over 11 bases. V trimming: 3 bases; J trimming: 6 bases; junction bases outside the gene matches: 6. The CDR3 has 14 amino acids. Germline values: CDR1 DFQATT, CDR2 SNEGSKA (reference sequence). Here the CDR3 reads CSARDRGRRAEAFF. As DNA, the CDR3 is TGCAGTGCTAGGGACAGGGGGCGGAGGGCTGAAGCTTTCTTT.

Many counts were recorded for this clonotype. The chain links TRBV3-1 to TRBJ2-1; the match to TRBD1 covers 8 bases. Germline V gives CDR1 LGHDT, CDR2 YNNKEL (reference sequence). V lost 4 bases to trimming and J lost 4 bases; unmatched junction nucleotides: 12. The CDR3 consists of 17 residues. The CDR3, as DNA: TGTGCCAGCAGCCTCCGACAGGGGAGGCCCGCTTACAATGAGCAGTTCTTC. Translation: CASSLRQGRPAYNEQFF.

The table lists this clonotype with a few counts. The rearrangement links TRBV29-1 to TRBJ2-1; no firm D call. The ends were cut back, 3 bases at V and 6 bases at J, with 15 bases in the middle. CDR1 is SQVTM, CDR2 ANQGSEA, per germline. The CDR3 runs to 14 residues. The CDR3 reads CSVEQIGLINEQFF. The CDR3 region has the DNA TGCAGCGTTGAGCAGATAGGCTTAATCAATGAGCAGTTCTTC.

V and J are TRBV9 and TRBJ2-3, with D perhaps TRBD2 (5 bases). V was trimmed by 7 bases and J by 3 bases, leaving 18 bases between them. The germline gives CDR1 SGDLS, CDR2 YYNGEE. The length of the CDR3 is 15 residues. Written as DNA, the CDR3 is TGTGCCAGCGGTCCGGGTTGGGGAGTTACAGATACGCAGTATTTT. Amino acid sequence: CASGPGWGVTDTQYF.

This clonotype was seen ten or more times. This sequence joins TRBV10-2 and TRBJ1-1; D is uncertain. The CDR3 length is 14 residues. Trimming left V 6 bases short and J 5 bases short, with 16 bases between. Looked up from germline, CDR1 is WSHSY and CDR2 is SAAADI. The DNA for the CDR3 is TGCGCCAGCAGGCATGTTGATACGGGGACTGAAGCTTTCTTT. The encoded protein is CASRHVDTGTEAFF.

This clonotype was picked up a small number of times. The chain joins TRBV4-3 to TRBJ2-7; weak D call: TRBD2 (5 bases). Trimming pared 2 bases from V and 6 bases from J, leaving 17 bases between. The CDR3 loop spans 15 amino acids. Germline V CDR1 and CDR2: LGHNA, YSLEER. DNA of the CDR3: TGCGCCAGCAGCCAATCATGGCTAGCTTTTAGCGAGCAGTACTTC. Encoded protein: CASSQSWLAFSEQYF.

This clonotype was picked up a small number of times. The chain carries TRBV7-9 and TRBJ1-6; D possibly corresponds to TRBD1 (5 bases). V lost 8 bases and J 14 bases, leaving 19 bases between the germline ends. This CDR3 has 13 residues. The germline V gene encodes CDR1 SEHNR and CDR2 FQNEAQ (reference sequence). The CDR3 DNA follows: TGTGCCAGCGGGGTGGGCAGGGACGACACCCTCCACTTT. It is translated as CASGVGRDDTLHF.

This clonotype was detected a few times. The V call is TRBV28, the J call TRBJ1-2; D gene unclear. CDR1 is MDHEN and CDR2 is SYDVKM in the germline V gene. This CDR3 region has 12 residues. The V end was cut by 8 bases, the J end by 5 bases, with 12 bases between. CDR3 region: CASFSGGYGYTF. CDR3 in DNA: TGTGCCAGCTTCTCAGGAGGGTATGGCTACACCTTC.

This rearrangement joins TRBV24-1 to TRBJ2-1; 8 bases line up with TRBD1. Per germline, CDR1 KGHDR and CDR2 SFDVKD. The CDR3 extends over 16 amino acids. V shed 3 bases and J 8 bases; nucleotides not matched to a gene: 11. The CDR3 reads CATSDPIPQGAHEQFF. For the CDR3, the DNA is TGTGCCACCAGTGATCCCATTCCGCAGGGGGCCCATGAGCAGTTCTTC.

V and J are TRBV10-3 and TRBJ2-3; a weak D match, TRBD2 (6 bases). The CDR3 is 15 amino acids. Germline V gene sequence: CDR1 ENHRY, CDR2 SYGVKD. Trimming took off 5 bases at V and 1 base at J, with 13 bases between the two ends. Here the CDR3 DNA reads TGTGCCATCAGTCCTGGGGGGACTCGCACAGATACGCAGTATTTT. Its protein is CAISPGGTRTDTQYF.

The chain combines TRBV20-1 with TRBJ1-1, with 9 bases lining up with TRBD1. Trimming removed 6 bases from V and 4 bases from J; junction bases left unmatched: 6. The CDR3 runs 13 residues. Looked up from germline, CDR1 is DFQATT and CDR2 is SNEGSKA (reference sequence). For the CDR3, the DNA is TGCAGTGCGACGACAGGGGGAATCACTGAAGCTTTCTTT. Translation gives CSATTGGITEAFF.

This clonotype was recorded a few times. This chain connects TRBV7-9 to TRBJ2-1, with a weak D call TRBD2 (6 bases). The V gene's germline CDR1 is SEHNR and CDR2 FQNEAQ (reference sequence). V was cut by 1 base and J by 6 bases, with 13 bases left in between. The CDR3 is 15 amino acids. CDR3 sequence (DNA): TGTGCCAGCAGCTTAGAACGGGAGCTGGGCAATGAGCAGTTCTTC. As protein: CASSLERELGNEQFF.

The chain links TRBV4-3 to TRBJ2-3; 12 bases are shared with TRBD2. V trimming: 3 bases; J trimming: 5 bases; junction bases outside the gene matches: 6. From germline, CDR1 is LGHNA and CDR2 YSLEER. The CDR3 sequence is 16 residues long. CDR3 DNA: TGCGCCAGCAGCCAGACTAGCGGGAGAGGGGGAGATACGCAGTATTTT. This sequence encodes CASSQTSGRGGDTQYF.

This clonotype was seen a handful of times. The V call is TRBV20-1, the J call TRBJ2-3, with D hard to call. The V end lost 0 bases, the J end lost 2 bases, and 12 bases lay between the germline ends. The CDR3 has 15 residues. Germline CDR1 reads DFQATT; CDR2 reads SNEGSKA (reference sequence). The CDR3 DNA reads TGCAGTGCTAGAGATCCTACGGCGGCCACAGATACGCAGTATTTT. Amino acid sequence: CSARDPTAATDTQYF.